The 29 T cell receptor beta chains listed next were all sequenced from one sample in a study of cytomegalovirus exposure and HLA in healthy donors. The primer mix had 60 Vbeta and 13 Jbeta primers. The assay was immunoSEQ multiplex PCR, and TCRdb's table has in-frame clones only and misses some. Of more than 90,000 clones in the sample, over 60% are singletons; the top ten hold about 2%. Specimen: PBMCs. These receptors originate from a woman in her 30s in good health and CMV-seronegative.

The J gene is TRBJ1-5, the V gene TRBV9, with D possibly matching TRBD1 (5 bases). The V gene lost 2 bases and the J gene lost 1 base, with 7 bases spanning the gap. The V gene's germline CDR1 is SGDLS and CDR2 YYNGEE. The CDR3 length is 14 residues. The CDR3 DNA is TGTGCCAGCAGCGTCGGGGGGAGCAATCAGCCCCAGCATTTT. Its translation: CASSVGGSNQPQHF.

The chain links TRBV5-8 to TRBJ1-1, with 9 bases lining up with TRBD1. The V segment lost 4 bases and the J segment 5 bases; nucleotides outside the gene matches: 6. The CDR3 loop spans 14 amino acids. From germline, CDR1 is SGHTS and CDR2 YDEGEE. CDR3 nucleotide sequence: TGTGCCAGCAGCCGCGGACAGGGGAGGACTGAAGCTTTCTTT. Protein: CASSRGQGRTEAFF.

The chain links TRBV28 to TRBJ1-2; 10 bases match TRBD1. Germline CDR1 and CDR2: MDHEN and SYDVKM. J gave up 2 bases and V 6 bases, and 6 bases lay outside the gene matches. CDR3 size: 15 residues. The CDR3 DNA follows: TGTGCCAGCAGACGTAGACAGGGGGCGAACTATGGCTACACCTTC. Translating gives CASRRRQGANYGYTF.

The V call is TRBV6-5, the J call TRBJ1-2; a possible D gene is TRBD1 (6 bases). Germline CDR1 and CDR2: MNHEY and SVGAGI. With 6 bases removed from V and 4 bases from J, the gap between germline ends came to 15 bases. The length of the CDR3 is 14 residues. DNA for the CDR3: TGTGCCAGCAGGAGGTATGGGGGCCGCTATGGCTACACCTTC. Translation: CASRRYGGRYGYTF.

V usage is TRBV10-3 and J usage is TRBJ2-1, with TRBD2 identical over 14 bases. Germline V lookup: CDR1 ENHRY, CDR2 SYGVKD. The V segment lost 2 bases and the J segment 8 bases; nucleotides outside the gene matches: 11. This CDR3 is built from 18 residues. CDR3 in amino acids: CAISEGTSGSWPADEQFF. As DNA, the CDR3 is TGTGCCATCAGTGAGGGGACTAGCGGGAGCTGGCCTGCGGATGAGCAGTTCTTC.

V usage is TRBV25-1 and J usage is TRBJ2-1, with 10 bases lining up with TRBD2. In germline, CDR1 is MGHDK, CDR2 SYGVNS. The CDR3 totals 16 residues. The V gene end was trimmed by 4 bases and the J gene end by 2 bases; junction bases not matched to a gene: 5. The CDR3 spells CASSATSGIAYNEQFF. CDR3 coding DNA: TGTGCCAGCAGTGCAACTAGCGGGATTGCCTACAATGAGCAGTTCTTC.

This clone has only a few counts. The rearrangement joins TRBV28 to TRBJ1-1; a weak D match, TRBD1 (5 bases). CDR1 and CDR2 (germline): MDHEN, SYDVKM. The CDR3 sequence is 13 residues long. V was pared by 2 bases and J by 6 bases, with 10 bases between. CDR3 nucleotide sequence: TGTGCCAGCAGTTTACCTGAACAGGCTGAAGCTTTCTTT. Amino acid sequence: CASSLPEQAEAFF.

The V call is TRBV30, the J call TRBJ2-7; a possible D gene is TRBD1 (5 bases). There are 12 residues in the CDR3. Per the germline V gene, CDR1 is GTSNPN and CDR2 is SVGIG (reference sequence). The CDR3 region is CASATRVYEQYF. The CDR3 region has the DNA TGTGCTTCGGCCACCAGGGTATACGAGCAGTACTTC.

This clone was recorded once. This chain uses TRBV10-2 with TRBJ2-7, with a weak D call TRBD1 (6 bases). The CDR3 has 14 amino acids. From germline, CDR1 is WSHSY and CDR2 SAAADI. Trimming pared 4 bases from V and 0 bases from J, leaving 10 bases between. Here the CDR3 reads CASSVGQSSYEQYF. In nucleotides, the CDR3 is TGCGCCAGCAGTGTAGGACAGTCCTCCTACGAGCAGTACTTC.

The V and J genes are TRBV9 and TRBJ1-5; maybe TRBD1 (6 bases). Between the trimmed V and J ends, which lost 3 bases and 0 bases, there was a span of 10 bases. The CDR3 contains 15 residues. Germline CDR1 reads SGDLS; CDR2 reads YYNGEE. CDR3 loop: CASSAGTSSNQPQHF. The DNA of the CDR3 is TGTGCCAGCAGCGCCGGGACATCTAGCAATCAGCCCCAGCATTTT.

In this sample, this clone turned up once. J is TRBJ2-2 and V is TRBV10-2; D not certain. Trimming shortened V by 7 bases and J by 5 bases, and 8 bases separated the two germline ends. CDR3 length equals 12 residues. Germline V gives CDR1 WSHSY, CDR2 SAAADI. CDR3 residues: CASTRLTGELFF. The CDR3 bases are TGCGCCAGCACCAGGCTGACCGGGGAGCTGTTTTTT.

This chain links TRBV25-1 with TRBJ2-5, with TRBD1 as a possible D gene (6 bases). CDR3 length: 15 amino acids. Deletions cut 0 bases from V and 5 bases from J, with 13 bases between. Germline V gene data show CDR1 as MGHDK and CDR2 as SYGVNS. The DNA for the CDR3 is TGTGCCAGCAGTGAATATCAGGGGAAAGTGGAGACCCAGTACTTC. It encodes CASSEYQGKVETQYF.

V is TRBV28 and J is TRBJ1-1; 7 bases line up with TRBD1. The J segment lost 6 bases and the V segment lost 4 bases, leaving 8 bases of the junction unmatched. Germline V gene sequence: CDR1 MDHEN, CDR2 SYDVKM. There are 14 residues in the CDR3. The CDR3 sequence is CASSSLQGVAEAFF. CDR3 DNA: TGTGCCAGCAGTTCACTCCAGGGGGTGGCTGAAGCTTTCTTT. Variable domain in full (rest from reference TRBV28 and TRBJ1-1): DVKVTQSSRYLVKRTGEKVFLECVQDMDHENMFWYRQDPGLGLRLIYFSYDVKMKEKGDIPEGYSVSREKKERFSLILESASTNQTSMYLCASSSLQGVAEAFFGQGTRLTVV.

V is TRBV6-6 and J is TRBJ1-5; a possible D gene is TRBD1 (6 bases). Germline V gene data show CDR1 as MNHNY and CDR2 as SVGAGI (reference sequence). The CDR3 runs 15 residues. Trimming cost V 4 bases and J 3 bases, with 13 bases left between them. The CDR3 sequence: CASSSGTPVNQPQHF. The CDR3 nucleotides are TGTGCCAGCAGTTCCGGGACACCCGTCAATCAGCCCCAGCATTTT.

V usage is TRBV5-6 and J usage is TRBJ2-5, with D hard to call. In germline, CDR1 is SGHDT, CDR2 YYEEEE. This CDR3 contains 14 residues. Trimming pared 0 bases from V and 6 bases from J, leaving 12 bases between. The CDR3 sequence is CASSLGDGWKTQYF. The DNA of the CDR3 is TGTGCCAGCAGCTTGGGTGACGGGTGGAAGACCCAGTACTTC. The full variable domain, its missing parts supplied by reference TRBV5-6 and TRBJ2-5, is DAGVTQSPTHLIKTRGQQVTLRCSPKSGHDTVSWYQQALGQGPQFIFQYYEEEERQRGNFPDRFSGHQFPNYSSELNVNALLLGDSALYLCASSLGDGWKTQYFGPGTRLLVL.

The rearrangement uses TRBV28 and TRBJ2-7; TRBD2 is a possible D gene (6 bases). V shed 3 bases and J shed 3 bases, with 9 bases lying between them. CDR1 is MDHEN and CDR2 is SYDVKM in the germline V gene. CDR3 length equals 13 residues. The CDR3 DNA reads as TGTGCCAGCAGTTTGGGGACTCTCTACGAGCAGTACTTC. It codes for CASSLGTLYEQYF.

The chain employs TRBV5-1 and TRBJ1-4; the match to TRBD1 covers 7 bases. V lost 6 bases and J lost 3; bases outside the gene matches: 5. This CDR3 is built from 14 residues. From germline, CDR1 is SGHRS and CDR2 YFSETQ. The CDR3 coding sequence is TGCGCCAGCAAGACAGGGCAGGCTAATGAAAAACTGTTTTTT. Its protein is CASKTGQANEKLFF.

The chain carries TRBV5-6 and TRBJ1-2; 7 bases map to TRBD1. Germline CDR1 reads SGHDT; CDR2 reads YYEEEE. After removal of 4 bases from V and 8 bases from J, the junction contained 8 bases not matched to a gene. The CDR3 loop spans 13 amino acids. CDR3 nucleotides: TGTGCCAGCAGCGCGGACAGGTCACGGGGCTACACCTTC. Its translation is CASSADRSRGYTF.

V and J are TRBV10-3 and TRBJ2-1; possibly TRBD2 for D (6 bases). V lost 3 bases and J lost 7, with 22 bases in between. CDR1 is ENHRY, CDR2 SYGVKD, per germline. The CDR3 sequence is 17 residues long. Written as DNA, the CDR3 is TGTGCCATCAGTGACTACGGGGGAGCGGTCCAGGGTAATGAGCAGTTCTTC. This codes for CAISDYGGAVQGNEQFF.

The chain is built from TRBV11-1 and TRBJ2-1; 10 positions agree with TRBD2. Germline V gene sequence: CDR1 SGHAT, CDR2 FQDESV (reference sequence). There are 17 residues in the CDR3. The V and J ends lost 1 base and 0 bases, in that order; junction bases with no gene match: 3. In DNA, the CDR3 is TGTGCCAGCAGCTTAGGAGCGGGAGGGATCTCCTACAATGAGCAGTTCTTC. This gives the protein CASSLGAGGISYNEQFF. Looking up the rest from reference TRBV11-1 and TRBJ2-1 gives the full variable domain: EAEVAQSPRYKITEKSQAVAFWCDPISGHATLYWYRQILGQGPELLVQFQDESVVDDSQLPKDRFSAERLKGVDSTLKIQPAELGDSAMYLCASSLGAGGISYNEQFFGPGTRLTVL.

DNA of the CDR3: TGTGCCAGCAGTGAAGGGGGGGGTAGTCAGCCCCAGCATTTT. Protein product: CASSEGGGSQPQHF. The chain links TRBV28 to TRBJ1-5; tentative D call: TRBD1 (6 bases). The V end was cut by 5 bases, the J end by 6 bases, with 14 bases between. The V gene's germline CDR1 is MDHEN and CDR2 SYDVKM. CDR3 size: 14 residues.

The CDR3 reads CASSLATLTSSYEQYF. CDR3 coding DNA: TGCGCCAGCAGCTTGGCGACCTTGACTAGCTCCTACGAGCAGTACTTC. The chain uses TRBV5-1 and TRBJ2-7; D possibly corresponds to TRBD2 (6 bases). The V gene lost 0 bases and the J gene lost 0 bases, with 13 bases spanning the gap. There are 16 residues in the CDR3. Germline V CDR1 and CDR2: SGHRS, YFSETQ.

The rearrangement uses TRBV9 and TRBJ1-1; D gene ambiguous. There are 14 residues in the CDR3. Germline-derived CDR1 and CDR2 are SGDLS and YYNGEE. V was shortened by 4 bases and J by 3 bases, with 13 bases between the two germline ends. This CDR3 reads CASSPSPRDTEAFF. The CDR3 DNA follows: TGTGCCAGCAGCCCAAGTCCGAGGGACACTGAAGCTTTCTTT.

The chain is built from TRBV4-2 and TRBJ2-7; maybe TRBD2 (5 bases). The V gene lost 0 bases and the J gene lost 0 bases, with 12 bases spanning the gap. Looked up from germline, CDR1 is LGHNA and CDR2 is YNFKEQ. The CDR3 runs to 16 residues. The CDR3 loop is CASSQDYSEVSYEQYF. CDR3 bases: TGTGCCAGCAGCCAAGATTATAGCGAGGTCTCCTACGAGCAGTACTTC.

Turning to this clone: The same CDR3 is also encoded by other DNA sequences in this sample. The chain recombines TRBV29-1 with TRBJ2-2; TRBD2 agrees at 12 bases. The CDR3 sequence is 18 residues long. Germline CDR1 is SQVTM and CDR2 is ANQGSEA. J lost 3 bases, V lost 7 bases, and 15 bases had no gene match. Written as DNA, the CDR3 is TGCAGCGCGCTGGGGACTAGCGGGCCCCTGACTGACACCGGGGAGCTGTTTTTT. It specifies CSALGTSGPLTDTGELFF.

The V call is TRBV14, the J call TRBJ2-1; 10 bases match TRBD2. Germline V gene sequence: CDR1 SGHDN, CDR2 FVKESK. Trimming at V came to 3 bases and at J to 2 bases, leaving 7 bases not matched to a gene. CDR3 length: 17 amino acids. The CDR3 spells CASSQGPLAGTYNEQFF. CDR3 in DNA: TGTGCCAGCAGCCAGGGCCCACTAGCGGGAACCTACAATGAGCAGTTCTTC.

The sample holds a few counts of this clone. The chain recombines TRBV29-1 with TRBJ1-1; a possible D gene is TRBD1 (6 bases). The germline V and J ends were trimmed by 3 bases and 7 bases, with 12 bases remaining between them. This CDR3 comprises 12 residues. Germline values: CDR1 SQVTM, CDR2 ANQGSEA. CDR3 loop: CSVDGQRGEAFF. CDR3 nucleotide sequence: TGCAGCGTTGACGGACAGCGGGGTGAAGCTTTCTTT.

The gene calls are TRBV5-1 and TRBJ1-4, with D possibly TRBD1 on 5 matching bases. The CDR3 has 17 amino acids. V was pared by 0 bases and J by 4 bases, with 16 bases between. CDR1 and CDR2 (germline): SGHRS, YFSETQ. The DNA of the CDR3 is TGCGCCAGCAGCTTGGCCGGCCTGGGACTACTTAATGAAAAACTGTTTTTT. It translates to CASSLAGLGLLNEKLFF.

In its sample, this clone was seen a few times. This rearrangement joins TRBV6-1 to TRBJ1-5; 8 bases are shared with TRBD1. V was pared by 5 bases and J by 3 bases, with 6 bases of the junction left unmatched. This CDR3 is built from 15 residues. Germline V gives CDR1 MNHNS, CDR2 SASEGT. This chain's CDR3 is CASSLTGAYNQPQHF. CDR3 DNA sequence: TGTGCCAGCAGTTTGACAGGGGCTTACAATCAGCCCCAGCATTTT.